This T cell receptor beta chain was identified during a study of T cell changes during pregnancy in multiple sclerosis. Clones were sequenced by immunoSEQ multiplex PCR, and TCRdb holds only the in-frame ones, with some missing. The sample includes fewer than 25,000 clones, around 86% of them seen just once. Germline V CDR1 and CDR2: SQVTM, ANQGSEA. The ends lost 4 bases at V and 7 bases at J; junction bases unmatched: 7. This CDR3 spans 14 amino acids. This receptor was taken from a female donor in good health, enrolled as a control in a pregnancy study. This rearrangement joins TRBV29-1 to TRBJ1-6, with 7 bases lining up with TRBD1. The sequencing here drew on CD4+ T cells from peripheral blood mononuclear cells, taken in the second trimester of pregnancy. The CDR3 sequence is CSVGETGKNSPLHF. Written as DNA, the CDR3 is TGCAGCGTTGGGGAGACAGGGAAAAATTCACCCCTCCACTTT. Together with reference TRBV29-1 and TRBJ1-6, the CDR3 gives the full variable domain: SAVISQKPSRDICQRGTSLTIQCQVDSQVTMMFWYRQQPGQSLTLIATANQGSEATYESGFVIDKFPISRPNLTFSTLTVSNMSPEDSSIYLCSVGETGKNSPLHFGNGTRLTVT.